One and the same sample provided the 26 T cell receptor beta chains below, sequenced in a study of blood T cell repertoires in COVID-19. TCRdb keeps only in-frame clones here, not all; method: immunoSEQ multiplex PCR. The profile shows around 87,000 clones, about 77% of them singletons. The sample comprised peripheral blood. Source of these receptors: a human donor in a cohort sampled during active COVID-19.

The chain links TRBV21-1 to TRBJ1-1; the D call TRBD1 from the table was never checked on the DNA. TRBV21-1 is a documented pseudogene. The CDR3 contains 14 residues. In DNA form, the CDR3 reads TGTGCCAGCAGCACCTCCCCCCCAGACAGGGAAGCTTTCTTT. Translation gives CASSTSPPDREAFF.

The chain couples TRBV19 to TRBJ1-1; D is unresolved. Trimming removed 4 bases at V and 0 bases at J, with 9 bases between. Germline V lookup: CDR1 LNHDA, CDR2 SQIVND (reference sequence). The CDR3 has 14 residues. The CDR3 bases are TGTGCCAGTAGTACCCCCCAGATGAACACTGAAGCTTTCTTT. Translation gives CASSTPQMNTEAFF.

V usage is TRBV18 and J usage is TRBJ2-1, with TRBD2 identical over 11 bases. Per germline, CDR1 KGHSH and CDR2 LQKENI. V lost 1 base to trimming and J lost 2 bases; unmatched junction nucleotides: 1. There are 16 residues in the CDR3. CDR3 region: CASSPRGLAAYNEQFF. DNA of the CDR3: TGTGCCAGCTCACCACGGGGACTAGCGGCCTACAATGAGCAGTTCTTC.

The J gene is TRBJ1-5, the V gene TRBV12-3 or TRBV12-4; D remains ambiguous. V lost 2 bases and J 3 bases, leaving 5 bases between the germline ends. CDR3 length: 13 amino acids. In DNA form, the CDR3 reads TGTGCCAGCAGTTTATCAGACAATCAGCCCCAGCATTTT. It encodes CASSLSDNQPQHF.

The count of this clone is one. The chain recombines TRBV5-1 with TRBJ2-7, with TRBD2 matching over 12 bases. J gave up 6 bases and V 4 bases, and 11 bases lay outside the gene matches. Germline CDR1 reads SGHRS; CDR2 reads YFSETQ. The CDR3 extends over 16 amino acids. The CDR3 sequence: CASSLSGLAGTGEQYF. As DNA, the CDR3 is TGCGCCAGCAGCCTATCCGGACTAGCGGGAACCGGCGAGCAGTACTTC. Full variable domain (remainder filled in from reference TRBV5-1 and TRBJ2-7): KAGVTQTPRYLIKTRGQQVTLSCSPISGHRSVSWYQQTPGQGLQFLFEYFSETQRNKGNFPGRFSGRQFSNSRSEMNVSTLELGDSALYLCASSLSGLAGTGEQYFGPGTRLTVT.

The chain uses TRBV9 and TRBJ2-1; TRBD2 matches at 13 bases. CDR1 and CDR2 from the germline V gene are SGDLS and YYNGEE. J was trimmed by 4 bases and V by 0 bases; bases with no gene match: 7. The length of the CDR3 is 18 residues. The CDR3 spells CASSVEGTSGISYNEQFF. CDR3 bases: TGTGCCAGCAGCGTAGAGGGGACTAGCGGGATTTCTTACAATGAGCAGTTCTTC. The variable domain in full, with the rest retrieved from reference TRBV9 and TRBJ2-1, is DSGVTQTPKHLITATGQRVTLRCSPRSGDLSVYWYQQSLDQGLQFLIQYYNGEERAKGNILERFSAQQFPDLHSELNLSSLELGDSALYFCASSVEGTSGISYNEQFFGPGTRLTVL.

The chain recombines TRBV5-8 with TRBJ1-2; D not resolved. The ends were cut back, 0 bases at V and 5 bases at J, with 8 bases in the middle. This CDR3 comprises 13 residues. Germline lookup yields CDR1 SGHTS and CDR2 YDEGEE. CDR3 sequence (DNA): TGTGCCAGCAGCTTGGGCAGTTATTATGGCTACACCTTC. Its translation: CASSLGSYYGYTF.

The CDR3 region has the DNA TGTGCCAGCAGTTCGACAGGTACGCAGCCCCAGCATTTT. Protein: CASSSTGTQPQHF. This rearrangement joins TRBV6-5 to TRBJ1-5, with D maybe TRBD1 (6 bases). V lost 4 bases to trimming and J lost 7 bases, with 11 bases between them. The germline V gene encodes CDR1 MNHEY and CDR2 SVGAGI. CDR3 length: 13 amino acids.

The chain links TRBV27 to TRBJ2-2; 7 positions agree with TRBD1. With 6 bases clipped from V and 4 bases from J, the junction kept 5 bases outside the gene matches. CDR3 length equals 14 residues. CDR1 is MNHEY and CDR2 is SMNVEV in the germline V gene (reference sequence). CDR3 nucleotide sequence: TGTGCCAGCAGACGGACAGGTAGCACCGGGGAGCTGTTTTTT. It is translated as CASRRTGSTGELFF.

The chain uses TRBV6-1 and TRBJ2-7; D remains unclear. This CDR3 has 14 amino acids. Germline V gives CDR1 MNHNS, CDR2 SASEGT. The germline V and J ends were trimmed by 2 bases and 0 bases, with 8 bases remaining between them. CDR3 in DNA: TGTGCCAGCAGTGAAATCGCGGTCTCCTACGAGCAGTACTTC. It encodes CASSEIAVSYEQYF.

The sample holds one count of this clone. The rearrangement links TRBV18 to TRBJ2-1, with 10 bases identical to TRBD2. Germline V gene data show CDR1 as KGHSH and CDR2 as LQKENI. The CDR3 consists of 18 residues. J lost 6 bases, V lost 4 bases, and 15 bases had no gene match. The DNA of the CDR3 is TGTGCCAGCTCACGAATGCTACCCGCTAGCGGGGGTTCCAATGAGCAGTTCTTC. Protein: CASSRMLPASGGSNEQFF.

This clone was seen only a few times. The V and J genes are TRBV2 and TRBJ1-3; possibly TRBD1 for D (6 bases). Trimming shortened V by 4 bases and J by 0 bases, and 13 bases separated the two germline ends. CDR3 size: 16 residues. Looked up from germline, CDR1 is SNHLY and CDR2 is FYNNEI. The CDR3 sequence: CASSARTVRSGNTIYF. The CDR3 bases are TGTGCCAGCAGTGCCCGGACAGTCCGCTCTGGAAACACCATATATTTT. Drawing the rest from reference TRBV2 and TRBJ1-3, the complete variable domain is EPEVTQTPSHQVTQMGQEVILRCVPISNHLYFYWYRQILGQKVEFLVSFYNNEISEKSEIFDDQFSVERPDGSNFTLKIRSTKLEDSAMYFCASSARTVRSGNTIYFGEGSWLTVV.

This rearrangement joins TRBV7-3 to TRBJ2-1; 10 bases are a match to TRBD1. V trimming: 2 bases; J trimming: 5 bases; junction bases outside the gene matches: 6. The CDR3 sequence is 16 residues long. CDR1 and CDR2 (germline): SGHTA, FQGTGA. CDR3 bases: TGTGCCAGCAGCTTATCTTCTGGGACAGGGGACAATGAGCAGTTCTTC. Translated: CASSLSSGTGDNEQFF. Supplemented by reference TRBV7-3 and TRBJ2-1, the full variable domain reads GAGVSQTPSNKVTEKGKYVELRCDPISGHTALYWYRQSLGQGPEFLIYFQGTGAADDSGLPNDRFFAVRPEGSVSTLKIQRTERGDSAVYLCASSLSSGTGDNEQFFGPGTRLTVL.

The chain joins TRBV30 to TRBJ2-7; D is perhaps TRBD2 (6 bases). The CDR3 has 14 amino acids. V was shortened by 1 base and J by 4 bases, with 14 bases between the two germline ends. The germline V gene has CDR1 GTSNPN and CDR2 SVGIG (reference sequence). The CDR3 loop reads CAWSGRDSPYEQYF. The CDR3 DNA sequence: TGTGCCTGGAGTGGCCGGGACTCGCCTTACGAGCAGTACTTC.

This rearrangement joins TRBV5-1 to TRBJ1-1, with 8 nucleotides matching TRBD1. This CDR3 spans 14 amino acids. In germline, CDR1 is SGHRS, CDR2 YFSETQ. V shed 4 bases, J shed 5 bases, and the junction held 7 bases outside the gene matches. CDR3 region: CASSLDRGGTEAFF. In DNA, the CDR3 is TGCGCCAGCAGCCTCGACAGGGGAGGTACTGAAGCTTTCTTT.

V usage is TRBV2 and J usage is TRBJ2-4, with 7 bases matching TRBD2. V trimming: 9 bases; J trimming: 8 bases; junction bases outside the gene matches: 7. There are 12 residues in the CDR3. Germline lookup yields CDR1 SNHLY and CDR2 FYNNEI. CDR3 sequence reads: CASSSGKYIQYF. CDR3 nucleotides: TGTGCCAGTTCAAGCGGGAAATACATTCAGTACTTC.

The rearrangement links TRBV7-9 to TRBJ2-7; D is uncertain. Looked up from germline, CDR1 is SEHNR and CDR2 is FQNEAQ (reference sequence). The CDR3 contains 14 residues. The V and J ends lost 4 bases and 0 bases respectively, with 10 bases between them. The CDR3 nucleotides are TGTGCCAGCAGCTCGACTGACGGCTCCTACGAGCAGTACTTC. Its translation: CASSSTDGSYEQYF.

CDR3 sequence (DNA): TGTGCCAGCAAAGACAGGGGGCCCTACGAGCAGTACTTC. This sequence encodes CASKDRGPYEQYF. The chain couples TRBV6-5 to TRBJ2-7, with 10 positions matching TRBD1. Germline CDR1 MNHEY, CDR2 SVGAGI. V shed 7 bases and J 2 bases; nucleotides not matched to a gene: 2. This CDR3 has 13 amino acids.

The chain uses TRBV9 and TRBJ2-1, with 10 bases lining up with TRBD2. The junction had 9 bases not matched to a gene; V was cut back by 3 bases and J by 6 bases. The CDR3 has 16 residues. Germline V gene sequence: CDR1 SGDLS, CDR2 YYNGEE. DNA of the CDR3: TGTGCCAGCAGCGGAGATGGGGGACTAGCGTCCAATGAGCAGTTCTTC. Encoded protein: CASSGDGGLASNEQFF.

The CDR3 loop reads CASSLPRFYEQYF. For the CDR3, the DNA is TGTGCCAGCAGCCTACCCAGGTTCTACGAGCAGTACTTC. This chain connects TRBV7-2 to TRBJ2-7; D not certain. Trimming shortened V by 5 bases and J by 3 bases, and 11 bases separated the two germline ends. The CDR3 consists of 13 residues. Germline V gene lookup returns CDR1 SGHTA and CDR2 FQGNSA.

This chain connects TRBV19 to TRBJ2-7; 15 bases agree with TRBD2. The germline gives CDR1 LNHDA, CDR2 SQIVND (reference sequence). Trimming at V came to 6 bases and at J to 5 bases, leaving 5 bases not matched to a gene. This CDR3 region has 15 residues. The CDR3 sequence: CASSPGTSGRNEQYF. The CDR3, as DNA: TGTGCCAGTAGCCCGGGGACTAGCGGGAGGAACGAGCAGTACTTC. The full variable domain, its missing parts supplied by reference TRBV19 and TRBJ2-7, is DGGITQSPKYLFRKEGQNVTLSCEQNLNHDAMYWYRQDPGQGLRLIYYSQIVNDFQKGDIAEGYSVSREKKESFPLTVTSAQKNPTAFYLCASSPGTSGRNEQYFGPGTRLTVT.

This chain uses TRBV7-8 with TRBJ2-7; possible D gene TRBD2, 6 bases. The CDR3 consists of 16 residues. Germline V gene lookup returns CDR1 SGHVS and CDR2 FQNEAQ. The germline V and J ends were trimmed by 1 base and 0 bases, with 13 bases remaining between them. For the CDR3, the DNA is TGTGCCAGCAGCTTAGAGGTAGCGACTAGCTCCTACGAGCAGTACTTC. Translating gives CASSLEVATSSYEQYF.

This clone was picked up a small number of times. The CDR3 nucleotides read TGTGCCAGCAGCGCAGGGTTCTGGGGGGCCAACGTCCTGACTTTC. Translated: CASSAGFWGANVLTF. The chain links TRBV7-8 to TRBJ2-6; D may be TRBD1 (5 bases). Germline assignment: CDR1 SGHVS and CDR2 FQNEAQ. CDR3 size: 15 residues. V shed 5 bases and J shed 4 bases, with 12 bases lying between them. The whole variable domain, filled in from reference TRBV7-8 and TRBJ2-6, reads GAGVSQSPRYKVAKRGQDVALRCDPISGHVSLFWYQQALGQGPEFLTYFQNEAQLDKSGLPSDRFFAERPEGSVSTLKIQRTQQEDSAVYLCASSAGFWGANVLTFGAGSRLTVL.

V gene TRBV11-2 combines with J gene TRBJ2-7; a weak D match, TRBD1 (6 bases). Germline CDR1 SGHAT, CDR2 FQNNGV. The V end lost 4 bases, the J end lost 2 bases, and 12 bases lay between the germline ends. The CDR3 sequence is 14 residues long. CDR3 sequence: CASSWAQGPYEQYF. The DNA of the CDR3 is TGTGCCAGCAGCTGGGCACAGGGTCCCTACGAGCAGTACTTC.

The rearrangement links TRBV6-2 or TRBV6-3 to TRBJ2-6; 7 nucleotides agree with TRBD1. V was pared by 6 bases and J by 2 bases, with 7 bases of the junction left unmatched. Germline V CDR1 and CDR2: MNHEY, SVGEGT. The CDR3 extends over 16 amino acids. DNA of the CDR3: TGTGCCAGCAGCCCCCTAACAGGGGCTGGGGCCAACGTCCTGACTTTC. It specifies CASSPLTGAGANVLTF.

The chain joins TRBV27 to TRBJ2-1; the D gene is possibly TRBD1 (6 bases). The CDR3 has 14 residues. CDR1 MNHEY and CDR2 SMNVEV come from the germline V gene (reference sequence). Deletions cut 3 bases from V and 8 bases from J, with 14 bases between. The CDR3 loop is CASSFSQGSHEQFF. The CDR3 bases are TGTGCCAGCAGTTTCAGCCAGGGGTCACATGAGCAGTTCTTC.